This TCR beta chain comes out of a study of CD8 T cells in Susac syndrome. This CDR3 spans 15 amino acids. Germline V lookup: CDR1 MNHEY, CDR2 SMNVEV (reference sequence). V lost 0 bases and J 7 bases, leaving 13 bases between the germline ends. Sequencing of TCR beta was undertaken in CD8+ and CD4+ T cells derived from blood. In the multiple sclerosis control group, patients were treatment-naive and had stable or active relapsing-remitting disease. Both CD4+ and CD8+ T cells were negatively isolated, and TEMRA cells underwent FACS enrichment. An amount of RNA that ranged from roughly 0.5 to 1 ug was reverse transcribed with random hexamers. TCR beta CDR3 was amplified by immunoSEQ multiplex PCR. This amplification extended across 54 Vbeta and 13 Jbeta segments. TCRdb ran MiXCR on the immunoSEQ multiplex PCR reads and lists one entry per CDR3 protein. The table records approximately 150,000 distinct CDR3 sequences, roughly 94% of them present only once.

Sequencing used CD4+ T cells from PBMCs. The rearrangement joins TRBV27 to TRBJ2-1; D possibly corresponds to TRBD1 (6 bases). The receptor was isolated from a human donor with multiple sclerosis. The CDR3, as DNA: TGTGCCAGCAGTTTATCGTACAGGGCAGGGAATGAGCAGTTCTTC. Protein: CASSLSYRAGNEQFF.